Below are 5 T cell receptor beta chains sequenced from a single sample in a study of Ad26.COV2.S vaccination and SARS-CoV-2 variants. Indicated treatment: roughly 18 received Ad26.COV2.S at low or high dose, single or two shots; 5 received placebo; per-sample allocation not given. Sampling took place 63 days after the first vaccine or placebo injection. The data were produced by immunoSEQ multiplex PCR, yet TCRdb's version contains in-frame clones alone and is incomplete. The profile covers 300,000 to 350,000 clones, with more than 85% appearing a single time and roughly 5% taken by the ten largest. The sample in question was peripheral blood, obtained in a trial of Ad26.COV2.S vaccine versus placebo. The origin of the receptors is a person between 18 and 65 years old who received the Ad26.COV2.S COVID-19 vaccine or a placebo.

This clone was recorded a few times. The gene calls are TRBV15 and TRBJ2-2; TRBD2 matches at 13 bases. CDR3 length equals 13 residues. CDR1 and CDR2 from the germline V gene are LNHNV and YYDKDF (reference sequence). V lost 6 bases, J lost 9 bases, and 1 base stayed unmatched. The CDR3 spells CATRLAGGWELFF. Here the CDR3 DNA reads TGTGCCACCAGACTAGCGGGAGGGTGGGAGCTGTTTTTT. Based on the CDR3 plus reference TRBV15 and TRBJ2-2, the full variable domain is DAMVIQNPRYQVTQFGKPVTLSCSQTLNHNVMYWYQQKSSQAPKLLFHYYDKDFNNEADTPDNFQSRRPNTSFCFLDIRSPGLGDTAMYLCATRLAGGWELFFGEGSRLTVL.

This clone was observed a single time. The CDR3 nucleotides are TGCGCCAGCAGCCAAGGGGCCAGGGGGAACTATGGCTACACCTTC. Translated, it gives CASSQGARGNYGYTF. V is TRBV4-3 and J is TRBJ1-2; 7 bases line up with TRBD1. V shed 1 base and J 2 bases; nucleotides not matched to a gene: 4. The germline gives CDR1 LGHNA, CDR2 YSLEER. The CDR3 consists of 15 residues.

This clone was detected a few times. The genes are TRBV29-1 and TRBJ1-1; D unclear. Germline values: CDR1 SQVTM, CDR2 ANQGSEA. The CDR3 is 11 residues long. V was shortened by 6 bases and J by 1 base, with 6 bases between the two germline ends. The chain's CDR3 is CSVLRNTEAFF. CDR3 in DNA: TGCAGCGTCTTGCGGAACACTGAAGCTTTCTTT. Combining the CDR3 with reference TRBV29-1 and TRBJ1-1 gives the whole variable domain SAVISQKPSRDICQRGTSLTIQCQVDSQVTMMFWYRQQPGQSLTLIATANQGSEATYESGFVIDKFPISRPNLTFSTLTVSNMSPEDSSIYLCSVLRNTEAFFGQGTRLTVV.

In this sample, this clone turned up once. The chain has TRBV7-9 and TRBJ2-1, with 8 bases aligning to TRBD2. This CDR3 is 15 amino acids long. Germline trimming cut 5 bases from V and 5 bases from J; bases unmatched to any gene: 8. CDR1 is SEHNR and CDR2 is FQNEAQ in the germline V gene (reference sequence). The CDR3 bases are TGTGCCAGCAGCCCAATGGGACTAGAGGACAATGAGCAGTTCTTC. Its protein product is CASSPMGLEDNEQFF.

The CDR3 spells CASSFSGSGPGANVLTF. The CDR3, as DNA: TGCGCCAGCAGCTTTAGCGGGAGTGGGCCTGGGGCCAACGTCCTGACTTTC. The rearrangement uses TRBV5-1 and TRBJ2-6; TRBD2 matches at 9 bases. The V and J ends lost 2 bases and 2 bases, in that order; junction bases with no gene match: 5. Per the germline V gene, CDR1 is SGHRS and CDR2 is YFSETQ. This CDR3 spans 17 amino acids. The full variable domain, rest sourced from reference TRBV5-1 and TRBJ2-6, is KAGVTQTPRYLIKTRGQQVTLSCSPISGHRSVSWYQQTPGQGLQFLFEYFSETQRNKGNFPGRFSGRQFSNSRSEMNVSTLELGDSALYLCASSFSGSGPGANVLTFGAGSRLTVL.